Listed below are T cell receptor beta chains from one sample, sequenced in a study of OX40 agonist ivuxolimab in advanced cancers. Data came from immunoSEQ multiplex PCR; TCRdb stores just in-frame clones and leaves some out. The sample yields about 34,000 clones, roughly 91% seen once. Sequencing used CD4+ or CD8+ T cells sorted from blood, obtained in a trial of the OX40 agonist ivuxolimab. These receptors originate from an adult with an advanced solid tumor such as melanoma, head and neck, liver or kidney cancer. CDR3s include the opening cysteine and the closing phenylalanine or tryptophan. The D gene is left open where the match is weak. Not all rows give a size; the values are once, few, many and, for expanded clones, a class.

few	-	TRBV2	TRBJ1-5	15	CASSSQGGGNQPQHF	TGTGCCAGCAGTTCCCAGGGAGGTGGCAATCAGCCCCAGCATTTT
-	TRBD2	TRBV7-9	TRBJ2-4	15	CASSPAGGAKNIQYF	TGTGCCAGCAGCCCAGCGGGGGGCGCCAAAAACATTCAGTACTTC
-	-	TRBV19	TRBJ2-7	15	CASSIAGTGLYEQYF	TGTGCCAGTAGTATAGCAGGAACAGGGCTCTACGAGCAGTACTTC
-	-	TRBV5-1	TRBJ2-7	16	CASSLSTGLSSYEQYF	TGCGCCAGCAGCTTGAGCACGGGTTTAAGCTCCTACGAGCAGTACTTC
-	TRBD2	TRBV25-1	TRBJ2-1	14	CASSEGLAYHEQFF	TGTGCCAGCAGCGAAGGACTAGCTTACCATGAGCAGTTCTTC
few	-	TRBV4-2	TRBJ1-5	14	CASSQESSNQPQHF	TGTGCCAGCAGCCAAGAATCTAGCAATCAGCCCCAGCATTTT
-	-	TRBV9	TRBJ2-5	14	CASSVATGFETQYF	TGTGCCAGCAGCGTAGCTACTGGGTTTGAGACCCAGTACTTC
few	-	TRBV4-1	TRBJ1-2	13	CASSRDRDYGYTF	TGCGCCAGCAGCCGCGACAGAGACTATGGCTACACCTTC
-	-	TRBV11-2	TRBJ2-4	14	CASSLGTSLDIQYF	TGTGCCAGCAGCTTAGGTACTAGTCTGGACATTCAGTACTTC
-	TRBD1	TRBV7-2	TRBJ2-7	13	CASSFDRDREQYF	TGTGCCAGCAGCTTCGACAGGGACAGGGAGCAGTACTTC
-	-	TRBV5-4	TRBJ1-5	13	CASSLDGTQPQHF	TGTGCCAGCAGCTTGGATGGTACTCAGCCCCAGCATTTT
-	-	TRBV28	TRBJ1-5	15	CASSTGLVVGQPQHF	TGTGCCAGCAGTACAGGGTTGGTGGTGGGTCAGCCCCAGCATTTT
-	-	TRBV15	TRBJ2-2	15	CATSRDKADTGELFF	TGTGCCACCAGCAGAGATAAGGCAGATACCGGGGAGCTGTTTTTT
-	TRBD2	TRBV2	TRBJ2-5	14	CASSELAGRQTQYF	TGTGCCAGCAGTGAACTAGCGGGAAGACAGACCCAGTACTTC
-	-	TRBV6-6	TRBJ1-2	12	CASSYESGGYTF	TGTGCCAGCAGTTATGAATCGGGGGGCTACACCTTC
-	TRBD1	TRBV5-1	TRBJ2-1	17	CASSLSLSGTAYNEQFF	TGCGCCAGCAGCTTGTCCTTGTCCGGGACAGCCTACAATGAGCAGTTCTTC
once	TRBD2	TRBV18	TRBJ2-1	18	CASSPPSGLAGGPNEQFF	TGTGCCAGCTCACCACCGTCTGGACTAGCGGGAGGGCCAAATGAGCAGTTCTTC
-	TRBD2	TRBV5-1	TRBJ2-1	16	CASSLAVFQRENEQFF	TGCGCCAGCAGCTTGGCCGTGTTTCAGCGGGAGAATGAGCAGTTCTTC
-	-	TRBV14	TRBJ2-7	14	CASSQLGGLYEQYF	TGTGCCAGCAGCCAACTCGGAGGGCTCTACGAGCAGTACTTC
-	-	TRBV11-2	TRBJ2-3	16	CASSLGRRVLPDTQYF	TGTGCCAGCAGCTTGGGGCGGCGGGTCCTACCAGATACGCAGTATTTT
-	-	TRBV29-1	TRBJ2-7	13	CSVQDRSSYEQYF	TGCAGCGTTCAGGACCGGAGCTCCTACGAGCAGTACTTC
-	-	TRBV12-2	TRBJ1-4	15	CASRLALRTNEKLFF	TGTGCAAGTCGCTTAGCGCTGCGGACTAATGAAAAACTGTTTTTT
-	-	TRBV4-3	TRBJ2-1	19	CASSQYLGGVVGENNEQFF	TGCGCCAGCAGCCAGTACCTCGGAGGCGTGGTGGGGGAGAACAATGAGCAGTTCTTC
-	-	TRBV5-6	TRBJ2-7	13	CASSWSRAYEQYF	TGTGCCAGCAGCTGGAGCAGGGCTTACGAGCAGTACTTC
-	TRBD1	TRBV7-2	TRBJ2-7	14	CASSRQGREVEQYF	TGTGCCAGCAGTCGACAGGGGCGAGAAGTCGAGCAGTACTTC
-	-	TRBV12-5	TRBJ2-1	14	CASGLMAPYNEQFF	TGTGCTAGTGGTTTGATGGCCCCCTACAATGAGCAGTTCTTC
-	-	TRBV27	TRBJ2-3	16	CASSFSFTISTDTQYF	TGTGCCAGCAGTTTTTCTTTCACCATTAGCACAGATACGCAGTATTTT
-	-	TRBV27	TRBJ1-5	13	CASSFGRDQPQHF	TGTGCCAGCAGTTTTGGCAGGGACCAGCCCCAGCATTTT
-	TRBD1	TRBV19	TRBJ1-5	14	CASNTGTENQPQHF	TGTGCCAGTAACACCGGGACAGAAAATCAGCCCCAGCATTTT
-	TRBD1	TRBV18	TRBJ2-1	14	CASSPPAGGNEQFF	TGTGCCAGCTCACCACCGGCAGGGGGCAATGAGCAGTTCTTC
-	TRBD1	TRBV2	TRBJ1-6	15	CASSLRTGKFSPLHF	TGTGCCAGCAGCCTAAGGACAGGGAAATTTTCACCCCTCCACTTT
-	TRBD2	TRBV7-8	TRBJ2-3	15	CASSPAGGRTDTQYF	TGTGCCAGCAGCCCCGCGGGGGGAAGAACAGATACGCAGTATTTT
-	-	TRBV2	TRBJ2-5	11	CASSSQETQYF	TGTGCCAGCAGTAGTCAAGAGACCCAGTACTTC
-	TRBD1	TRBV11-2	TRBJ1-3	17	CASSKGQDFFIGNTIYF	TGTGCCAGCAGCAAAGGACAGGACTTTTTTATAGGAAACACCATATATTTT
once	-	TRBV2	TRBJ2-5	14	CASSRTEYQETQYF	TGTGCCAGCAGCAGGACTGAGTACCAAGAGACCCAGTACTTC
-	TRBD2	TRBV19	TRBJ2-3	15	CASSMVREGTDTQYF	TGTGCCAGTAGTATGGTGCGGGAGGGCACAGATACGCAGTATTTT
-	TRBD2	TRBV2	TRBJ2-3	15	CASSEVGDYTDTQYF	TGTGCCAGCAGTGAAGTCGGGGACTACACAGATACGCAGTATTTT
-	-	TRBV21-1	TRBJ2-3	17	CASSRPVRGGPTDTQYF	TGTGCCAGCAGCAGACCCGTGCGGGGGGGACCCACAGATACGCAGTATTTT
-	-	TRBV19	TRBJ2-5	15	CASSPRVGVGETQYF	TGTGCCAGTAGTCCCCGCGTCGGGGTGGGAGAGACCCAGTACTTC
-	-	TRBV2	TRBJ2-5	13	CASRDEGLETQYF	TGTGCCAGCAGAGACGAAGGGTTAGAGACCCAGTACTTC
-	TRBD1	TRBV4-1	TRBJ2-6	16	CASSQNRGPGANVLTF	TGCGCCAGCAGCCAGAACAGGGGCCCGGGGGCCAACGTCCTGACTTTC
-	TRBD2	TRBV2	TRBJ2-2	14	CASKKLADTGELFF	TGTGCCAGCAAGAAACTAGCGGACACCGGGGAGCTGTTTTTT